The rows below give T cell receptor beta chains drawn from one sample of a study of T cell repertoires in cytomegalovirus infection. TCRdb called the reads again in MiXCR, with one record for every CDR3 protein. This sample carries about 52,000 distinct CDR3 sequences, around a fifth of them seen once, and the ten largest clones take around four fifths. These receptors lack a known antigen. This specimen was CD8+ T cells from cultured PBMCs, taken from culture after CMV antigen stimulation. The receptors stem from a human donor in good health (CMV status not recorded). Some clones in this sample may be carry-over from other donors' samples. CDR3s leave out the opening cysteine and the closing phenylalanine or tryptophan.

12	TRBV7-8	TRBJ2-3	ASSSPGFGDTQY
11	TRBV9	TRBJ2-7	ASSVEGSYEQY
14	TRBV6-5	TRBJ2-3	ASSSLPVPVTDTQY
14	TRBV12-3/TRBV12-4	TRBJ1-1	ASSFPFRGRSTEAF
12	TRBV6-8	TRBJ1-4	ATSGRYPGEKLF
11	TRBV19	TRBJ1-2	ASSIGSYYGYT
11	TRBV27	TRBJ1-1	ASKISPNTEAF
14	TRBV12-3/TRBV12-4	TRBJ2-3	ASSLLAGGPGNTQY
12	TRBV12-3/TRBV12-4	TRBJ1-2	ASSTTGTVYGYT
12	TRBV24-1	TRBJ2-1	ATSDPSQGAEQF
14	TRBV7-6	TRBJ2-5	ASSSPRTGGEETQY
11	TRBV27	TRBJ2-5	ASSLVRERAQY
14	TRBV12-3/TRBV12-4	TRBJ1-4	ASSPLQLATNEKLF
12	TRBV4-1	TRBJ2-2	ASTPGGGTGELF
15	TRBV7-6	TRBJ2-2	ASSPTRDRGLTGELF
12	TRBV6-5	TRBJ1-3	ASSFPGQGNTIY
14	TRBV27	TRBJ2-1	ASSSADGVSYNEQF
11	TRBV7-9	TRBJ2-7	ASSFLQGYEQY
13	TRBV12-5	TRBJ2-7	ASGFGRSLSYEQY
12	TRBV7-9	TRBJ1-3	AQAPMSSGNTIY
16	TRBV30	TRBJ2-1	AWSGLAIGESKYNEQF
14	TRBV11-2	TRBJ2-1	ASSLAVGSGYNEQF
16	TRBV7-8	TRBJ1-1	ASSLVSPRQGENREAF
12	TRBV4-1	TRBJ2-7	ASSPGTGAYEQY
12	TRBV7-2	TRBJ2-1	ASSSVTGGNEQF
12	TRBV6-2/TRBV6-3	TRBJ1-1	ASSYGSVSTEAF
11	TRBV9	TRBJ2-7	ASSPDQAGEQY
11	TRBV7-2	TRBJ1-6	ASSWKDGSPLH
11	TRBV27	TRBJ1-2	ASSYSRASGYT
13	TRBV7-3	TRBJ2-6	ASSWSPSGANVLT
13	TRBV2	TRBJ1-4	ASSEFETATRGLF
10	TRBV12-3/TRBV12-4	TRBJ1-2	AIQGAWYGYT
10	TRBV6-5	TRBJ1-2	ASSYVGDGYT
13	TRBV6-5	TRBJ1-2	ASSYSGDSPYGYT
15	TRBV7-9	TRBJ2-4	ASSPQAGGLGKNIQY
12	TRBV29-1	TRBJ1-1	SVGRGGSNTEAF
12	TRBV20-1	TRBJ2-5	SASLNYREETQY
12	TRBV20-1	TRBJ2-4	SANRGVAKNIQY
11	TRBV4-1	TRBJ2-1	ASSQAALREQF
13	TRBV7-2	TRBJ1-3	ASSPDGISGNTIY
13	TRBV4-1	TRBJ2-1	ASSQERSGLNEQF